One and the same sample provided the 10 T cell receptor beta chains below, sequenced in a study of T cell responses to AZD1222 COVID-19 vaccine. Profiling relied on immunoSEQ multiplex PCR, and the TCRdb table lists in-frame clones only, not all of them. The sample includes more than 150,000 clones, under 95% seen only once; the top ten take 0.75% to 1%. The specimen was peripheral blood, collected on day 0 of AZD1222 vaccination. These receptors came from an adult in good health.

V usage is TRBV4-1 and J usage is TRBJ2-1; the match to TRBD2 covers 9 bases. V was clipped by 7 bases and J by 4 bases; unmatched bases: 2. Germline loops: CDR1 MGHRA, CDR2 YSYEKL. The CDR3 loop spans 13 amino acids. The CDR3 loop is CASTSGGYNEQFF. The CDR3 DNA follows: TGCGCCAGCACCAGCGGGGGGTACAATGAGCAGTTCTTC.

This clone was picked up many times. For the CDR3, the DNA is TGTGCCAGCAGCGCCTGGATCGGGACAGGGGGCTTCGACGAGCAGTACTTC. This codes for CASSAWIGTGGFDEQYF. The chain recombines TRBV11-2 with TRBJ2-7, with 12 bases aligning to TRBD1. Germline lookup yields CDR1 SGHAT and CDR2 FQNNGV. This CDR3 has 17 amino acids. The V gene end was trimmed by 5 bases and the J gene end by 5 bases; junction bases not matched to a gene: 13.

This clone was recorded once. The chain carries TRBV27 and TRBJ1-4; TRBD1 matches 7 bases. CDR3 length: 14 amino acids. The ends lost 5 bases at V and 7 bases at J; junction bases unmatched: 7. The germline V gene has CDR1 MNHEY and CDR2 SMNVEV (reference sequence). The CDR3 protein is CASSRGTAREKLFF. CDR3 nucleotides: TGTGCCAGCAGTCGCGGGACAGCCCGTGAAAAACTGTTTTTT.

The rearrangement links TRBV9 to TRBJ1-3; TRBD1 agrees at 7 bases. The CDR3 extends over 16 amino acids. Germline lookup yields CDR1 SGDLS and CDR2 YYNGEE. The trim removed 3 bases at V and 0 bases at J, leaving 6 bases unmatched. CDR3 residues: CASSAQGGGSGNTIYF. The CDR3 nucleotides read TGTGCCAGCAGCGCCCAGGGGGGGGGCTCTGGAAACACCATATATTTT.

The chain uses TRBV7-6 and TRBJ2-3; unclear D gene. In germline, CDR1 is SGHVS, CDR2 FNYEAQ. V was shortened by 2 bases and J by 0 bases, with 9 bases between the two germline ends. The CDR3 runs to 15 residues. This CDR3 reads CASSLQVSSTDTQYF. In nucleotides, the CDR3 is TGTGCCAGCAGCTTACAGGTTTCGAGCACAGATACGCAGTATTTT.

The chain couples TRBV12-5 to TRBJ1-2; 7 bases line up with TRBD1. The germline V gene has CDR1 LGHNT and CDR2 FRNRAP. The CDR3 runs 16 residues. The junction had 8 bases not matched to a gene; V was cut back by 0 bases and J by 4 bases. The CDR3 sequence is CASGLVITGERYGYTF. CDR3 nucleotide sequence: TGTGCTAGTGGTTTGGTTATTACAGGGGAACGCTATGGCTACACCTTC.

The chain uses TRBV7-9 and TRBJ2-1; no firm D call. Germline V CDR1 and CDR2: SEHNR, FQNEAQ (reference sequence). Trimming shortened V by 0 bases and J by 6 bases, and 6 bases separated the two germline ends. This CDR3 has 13 amino acids. CDR3 region: CASSLAQSNEQFF. The DNA for the CDR3 is TGTGCCAGCAGCTTAGCCCAGAGCAATGAGCAGTTCTTC.

The chain couples TRBV11-1 to TRBJ2-7, with 7 bases lining up with TRBD2. CDR3 length: 14 residues. V dropped 1 base and J dropped 2; count of bases not matched to a gene: 2. CDR1 is SGHAT and CDR2 is FQDESV in the germline V gene (reference sequence). The CDR3 spells CASSLERGAYEQYF. CDR3 nucleotides: TGTGCCAGCAGCTTAGAACGGGGGGCCTACGAGCAGTACTTC.

This chain links TRBV27 with TRBJ1-1; 9 bases line up with TRBD1. CDR1 is MNHEY, CDR2 SMNVEV, per germline (reference sequence). The junction had 10 bases not matched to a gene; V was cut back by 5 bases and J by 6 bases. This CDR3 comprises 15 residues. The CDR3 nucleotides read TGTGCCAGCAGTCCGTCTGGACAGGGGAGGCCTGAAGCTTTCTTT. This codes for CASSPSGQGRPEAFF.

The rearrangement joins TRBV27 to TRBJ2-2, with D possibly being TRBD2 (7 bases). Germline assignment: CDR1 MNHEY and CDR2 SMNVEV (reference sequence). V gave up 3 bases and J gave up 7 bases, with 9 bases separating them. The CDR3 consists of 13 residues. CDR3 in DNA: TGTGCCAGCAGTTTGCGGGGGCGCGGGGAGCTGTTTTTT. Translating gives CASSLRGRGELFF.